Sequencing of this T cell receptor beta chain was carried out in a study of metastatic and nonmetastatic thyroid tumors. Study-wide background: Both malignant and benign thyroid patients supplied peripheral blood and tumor or nodule tissue samples, across which the repertoires of these patients were then compared.

Each patient came to thyroid surgery without any prior treatment (of any kind). Authors' data handling: A classifier of distant metastasis in papillary thyroid cancer was built from CDR3 differences (across clinicopathological groups). TCRdb re-analyzed the PCR reads using MiXCR. TCRdb's processing, not the authors' own work, is the source of the V and J calls. Of 25,000 to 35,000 clones in the sample, roughly a tenth were seen once. The J segment lost 2 bases and the V segment lost 5 bases, leaving 9 bases of the junction unmatched. This CDR3 is 17 amino acids long. In germline, CDR1 is SGHVS, CDR2 FNYEAQ. Many counts were recorded for this clone. Its antigen is not known. Study-wide findings and caveats: Patients with malignant thyroid tumors reportedly had significantly higher TCR beta diversity than those with benign nodules, in blood and tumor.

The sample taken for sequencing was blood. This receptor was taken from a female donor with papillary thyroid cancer or a benign thyroid nodule (not recorded which). Some clones in this sample may be carry-over from other donors' samples. J is TRBJ2-7 and V is TRBV7-6, with 13 bases lining up with TRBD2. As DNA, the CDR3 is TGTGCCAGCAGCCCCCCCCCGGGACTAGCGGGACCCTACGAGCAGTACTTC. Translating gives CASSPPPGLAGPYEQYF.